The 19 T cell receptor beta chains below all came from one sample that was sequenced in a study of shared clonotypes between healthy human individuals (dated by TCRdb to the early 2020s). Receptor libraries were prepared by the immunoSEQ multiplex PCR assay. Here the immuneACCESS table is served through TCRdb, limited to in-frame sequences with V and J called. Missing clones are a known gap in these copies; in checked studies unresolved V genes cover under half, and the rest lacks a known reason. The sample table records around 2,000,000 clones; 85% to 95% of these occur just once. The top ten clonotypes cover roughly 0.13% of the sample. The sequenced sample consisted of naive CD4+ T cells sorted from blood. The label giving this sample's cell subset or site can be read as: CD45RA+ positively selected. Receptors were obtained from a man aged 18 to 30 in good health.

In this sample, this clone turned up once. The gene calls are TRBV6-1 and TRBJ2-7; TRBD2 is a possible D gene (6 bases). V lost 7 bases, J lost 6 bases, and 16 bases lay in between. The CDR3 has 13 residues. Germline values: CDR1 MNHNS, CDR2 SASEGT. CDR3 sequence reads: CASTGQGGSEQYF. The DNA of the CDR3 is TGTGCCAGCACCGGGCAGGGAGGTTCCGAGCAGTACTTC.

This clone showed up just once. The chain has TRBV11-2 and TRBJ2-5; perhaps TRBD2 as D (5 bases). CDR1 SGHAT and CDR2 FQNNGV come from the germline V gene. There are 14 residues in the CDR3. Trimming took 4 bases from V and 2 from J, leaving 11 bases between them. Here the CDR3 DNA reads TGTGCCAGCAGCTCCCTGGGGAGTCAAGAGACCCAGTACTTC. Translated: CASSSLGSQETQYF.

CDR3 bases: TGTGCCAGCAGCCCCGGCTCGCTTAACACAGATACGCAGTATTTT. This sequence encodes CASSPGSLNTDTQYF. The J gene is TRBJ2-3, the V gene TRBV7-9; no firm D call. From germline, CDR1 is SEHNR and CDR2 FQNEAQ (reference sequence). This CDR3 contains 15 residues. The V and J ends lost 5 bases and 2 bases respectively, with 14 bases between them. Variable domain in full (rest from reference TRBV7-9 and TRBJ2-3): DTGVSQNPRHKITKRGQNVTFRCDPISEHNRLYWYRQTLGQGPEFLTYFQNEAQLEKSRLLSDRFSAERPKGSFSTLEIQRTEQGDSAMYLCASSPGSLNTDTQYFGPGTRLTVL.

The rearrangement links TRBV5-1 to TRBJ1-1; 7 bases match TRBD1. V gave up 2 bases and J gave up 1 base; unmatched junction bases: 5. The CDR3 contains 15 residues. Germline values: CDR1 SGHRS, CDR2 YFSETQ. CDR3 DNA sequence: TGCGCCAGCAGCTTTTCAGCAGGGGGGAACACTGAAGCTTTCTTT. This encodes CASSFSAGGNTEAFF.

The CDR3 DNA sequence: TGCGCCAGCAGCCCGGGACAGGGGGAAGGCGGTAATGAAAAACTGTTTTTT. As protein: CASSPGQGEGGNEKLFF. The chain links TRBV5-1 to TRBJ1-4; 11 bases agree with TRBD1. The CDR3 length is 17 residues. V was pared by 4 bases and J by 4 bases, with 9 bases of the junction left unmatched. Germline lookup yields CDR1 SGHRS and CDR2 YFSETQ.

The CDR3 DNA is TGTGCCAGCATGGGGGACCCCTGGGAGACCCAGTACTTC. Amino acids: CASMGDPWETQYF. This chain links TRBV25-1 with TRBJ2-5, with D possibly called TRBD1 or TRBD2 (5 bases each). This CDR3 has 13 amino acids. Germline-derived CDR1 and CDR2 are MGHDK and SYGVNS. The V end was cut by 7 bases, the J end by 5 bases, with 14 bases between.

The V and J genes are TRBV19 and TRBJ2-1, with D uncertain. From germline, CDR1 is LNHDA and CDR2 SQIVND (reference sequence). V was trimmed by 2 bases and J by 4 bases, leaving 9 bases between them. CDR3 size: 14 residues. For the CDR3, the DNA is TGTGCCAGTAGTATACAAGACCAGTACAATGAGCAGTTCTTC. Its protein is CASSIQDQYNEQFF.

This chain uses TRBV5-4 with TRBJ1-2; no reliable D call. V lost 0 bases to trimming and J lost 7 bases, with 16 bases between them. This CDR3 is built from 15 residues. The germline V gene encodes CDR1 SGHNT and CDR2 YYREEE (reference sequence). CDR3 protein: CASSLGRQLALGYTF. The CDR3 bases are TGTGCCAGCAGCTTGGGTAGGCAGCTAGCCCTTGGCTACACCTTC. The entire variable domain, with the rest obtained from reference TRBV5-4 and TRBJ1-2, is as follows: ETGVTQSPTHLIKTRGQQVTLRCSSQSGHNTVSWYQQALGQGPQFIFQYYREEENGRGNFPPRFSGLQFPNYSSELNVNALELDDSALYLCASSLGRQLALGYTFGSGTRLTVV.

V is TRBV7-9 and J is TRBJ1-3; D may be TRBD1 (5 bases). The CDR3 has 15 residues. Looked up from germline, CDR1 is SEHNR and CDR2 is FQNEAQ (reference sequence). The germline V and J ends were trimmed by 6 bases and 0 bases, with 12 bases remaining between them. Here the CDR3 reads CASSGRESSGNTIYF. The CDR3 DNA reads as TGTGCCAGCAGTGGCAGGGAGAGCTCTGGAAACACCATATATTTT. Complete variable domain (other parts from reference TRBV7-9 and TRBJ1-3): DTGVSQNPRHKITKRGQNVTFRCDPISEHNRLYWYRQTLGQGPEFLTYFQNEAQLEKSRLLSDRFSAERPKGSFSTLEIQRTEQGDSAMYLCASSGRESSGNTIYFGEGSWLTVV.

A remark on this clone: This sample also contains other DNA sequences that code for the same CDR3. J is TRBJ2-2 and V is TRBV18; the D is unclear. Germline V CDR1 and CDR2: KGHSH, LQKENI. The CDR3 length is 12 residues. V was pared by 2 bases and J by 5 bases, with 3 bases between. The CDR3 here is CASSPGTGELFF. CDR3 bases: TGTGCCAGCTCACCAGGAACCGGGGAGCTGTTTTTT.

The rearrangement links TRBV28 to TRBJ1-5; D is undetermined. This CDR3 is 14 amino acids long. The V end was cut by 5 bases, the J end by 4 bases, with 12 bases between. Germline V gene lookup returns CDR1 MDHEN and CDR2 SYDVKM. CDR3 sequence (DNA): TGTGCCAGCAGTCCCATCACACGGAATCAGCCCCAGCATTTT. Its protein product is CASSPITRNQPQHF.

Concerning this clone itself: The same CDR3 can be traced to other DNA sequences in this sample. The V gene is TRBV5-1, the J gene TRBJ2-5; possibly TRBD1 or TRBD2 for D (6 bases each). There are 14 residues in the CDR3. Germline V gene lookup returns CDR1 SGHRS and CDR2 YFSETQ. Trimming pared 3 bases from V and 5 bases from J, leaving 14 bases between. In DNA form, the CDR3 reads TGCGCCAGCAGCTGGGGGGCCTCCCGGGAGACCCAGTACTTC. Amino acids: CASSWGASRETQYF.

V and J are TRBV6-1 and TRBJ1-1; D unclear. Germline-derived CDR1 and CDR2 are MNHNS and SASEGT. The V and J ends lost 4 bases and 2 bases respectively, with 8 bases between them. The CDR3 has 13 residues. CDR3 in DNA: TGTGCCAGCAGTGCGTTCGGAAACACTGAAGCTTTCTTT. This sequence encodes CASSAFGNTEAFF.

The chain uses TRBV7-9 and TRBJ2-1, with 10 bases matching TRBD2. The CDR3 sequence is 15 residues long. CDR1 and CDR2 (germline): SEHNR, FQNEAQ (reference sequence). Losses at the gene ends were 5 bases for V and 9 bases for J; bases not matched to a gene: 10. CDR3 loop: CASSVGLAETGEQFF. The CDR3 region has the DNA TGTGCCAGCAGCGTAGGACTAGCGGAGACGGGTGAGCAGTTCTTC.

The rearrangement links TRBV28 to TRBJ1-1, with 8 bases aligning to TRBD1. CDR3 length: 14 residues. V was clipped by 9 bases and J by 5 bases; unmatched bases: 11. Per the germline V gene, CDR1 is MDHEN and CDR2 is SYDVKM. The CDR3 DNA follows: TGTGCCAGTTATTCGCAGGGGGCTTGGACTGAAGCTTTCTTT. Translating gives CASYSQGAWTEAFF.

The chain recombines TRBV7-2 with TRBJ1-1; possible D gene TRBD1, 5 bases. V lost 2 bases to trimming and J lost 8 bases, with 12 bases between them. Germline values: CDR1 SGHTA, CDR2 FQGNSA. The length of the CDR3 is 13 residues. The CDR3 DNA sequence: TGTGCCAGCAGCTTAAGGGGTAAAGCCGAAGCTTTCTTT. It encodes CASSLRGKAEAFF.

The chain joins TRBV10-3 to TRBJ2-3; TRBD2 aligns across 7 bases. J lost 6 bases, V lost 8 bases, and 8 bases had no gene match. The CDR3 consists of 13 residues. Per the germline V gene, CDR1 is ENHRY and CDR2 is SYGVKD. DNA of the CDR3: TGTGCCATCGGTCGGGGGGTGCCCGATACGCAGTATTTT. Protein product: CAIGRGVPDTQYF.

V usage is TRBV21-1 and J usage is TRBJ1-5; no check of the table's D call, TRBD1, against the DNA was made. TRBV21-1 is given as a pseudogene. CDR3 size: 15 residues. The CDR3 region is CASSKDYRDLQPQHF. In nucleotides, the CDR3 is TGTGCCAGCAGCAAAGACTACAGGGACCTACAGCCCCAGCATTTT.

V usage is TRBV27 and J usage is TRBJ1-1, with unresolved D. The CDR3 is 15 residues long. Trimming stripped 2 bases from V and 5 bases from J, with 15 bases between. Germline V lookup: CDR1 MNHEY, CDR2 SMNVEV (reference sequence). The CDR3 DNA is TGTGCCAGCAGTTTAAGGTACAGAAGTACGACTGAAGCTTTCTTT. It is translated as CASSLRYRSTTEAFF.